The 21 T cell receptor beta chains below come from one sample, sequenced in a study of beta chain features in type 1 diabetes. The whole isolated RNA underwent reverse transcription, so sequencing captured expressed TCRB transcripts. The assay was immunoSEQ multiplex PCR, and TCRdb's table has in-frame clones only and misses some. This table holds hundreds of thousands of clones, around 28% found once. The sequenced sample consisted of naive CD4+ T cells from blood. These receptor sequences come from a man aged 18 to 30 in good health.

The rearrangement links TRBV14 to TRBJ1-2; 7 bases fit TRBD1. There are 15 residues in the CDR3. V lost 4 bases, J lost 4 bases, and 9 bases stayed unmatched. In germline, CDR1 is SGHDN, CDR2 FVKESK. The CDR3 loop reads CASSPINRGGYGYTF. In DNA, the CDR3 is TGTGCCAGCAGCCCGATAAACAGGGGCGGCTATGGCTACACCTTC.

This clone showed up just a few times. This chain joins TRBV9 and TRBJ2-2; D unresolved. Trimming cost V 4 bases and J 6 bases, with 16 bases left between them. The germline gives CDR1 SGDLS, CDR2 YYNGEE. This CDR3 has 15 amino acids. The CDR3 DNA is TGTGCCAGCAGCACCGGGCCCCACGGTCCCGGGGAGCTGTTTTTT. It codes for CASSTGPHGPGELFF. Together with reference TRBV9 and TRBJ2-2, the CDR3 gives the full variable domain: DSGVTQTPKHLITATGQRVTLRCSPRSGDLSVYWYQQSLDQGLQFLIQYYNGEERAKGNILERFSAQQFPDLHSELNLSSLELGDSALYFCASSTGPHGPGELFFGEGSRLTVL.

The chain is built from TRBV30 and TRBJ1-5, with 10 nucleotides matching TRBD1. This CDR3 has 14 residues. J gave up 4 bases and V 5 bases, and 5 bases lay outside the gene matches. The germline CDR1 and CDR2 sequences are GTSNPN and SVGIG (reference sequence). CDR3 bases: TGTGCCTGGGCACCGGGACAGGGGAATCAGCCCCAGCATTTT. Residues: CAWAPGQGNQPQHF.

This clone has more than one count but fewer than ten. The DNA of the CDR3 is TGTGCCTGGAGGCCGCCGCCAGGGTATCGGTTCTTC. It is translated as CAWRPPPGYRFF. The chain has TRBV30 and TRBJ2-1; a weak D match, TRBD1 (5 bases). The CDR3 loop spans 12 amino acids. The germline V gene has CDR1 GTSNPN and CDR2 SVGIG (reference sequence). The ends were cut back, 3 bases at V and 15 bases at J, with 18 bases in the middle. Together with reference TRBV30 and TRBJ2-1, the CDR3 gives the full variable domain: SQTIHQWPATLVQPVGSPLSLECTVEGTSNPNLYWYRQAAGRGLQLLFYSVGIGQISSEVPQNLSASRPQDRQFILSSKKLLLSDSGFYLCAWRPPPGYRFFGPGTRLTVL.

This clone was detected a few times. This chain links TRBV30 with TRBJ1-3; no clear D. With 4 bases removed from V and 0 bases from J, the gap between germline ends came to 13 bases. Per germline, CDR1 GTSNPN and CDR2 SVGIG (reference sequence). This CDR3 spans 15 amino acids. DNA for the CDR3: TGTGCCTGGACTATTCGAACGAGCTCTGGAAACACCATATATTTT. Its protein product is CAWTIRTSSGNTIYF.

The chain joins TRBV27 to TRBJ2-1; TRBD2 aligns across 11 bases. The CDR3 is 17 amino acids. The trim removed 1 base at V and 2 bases at J, leaving 4 bases unmatched. Germline CDR1 is MNHEY and CDR2 is SMNVEV (reference sequence). The DNA for the CDR3 is TGTGCCAGCAGTTTATGGGGACTAGCGGTAACCTACAATGAGCAGTTCTTC. Its translation is CASSLWGLAVTYNEQFF.

The CDR3 DNA is TGTGCCAGCTCACCAGACCCGGGGAACTATGGCTACACCTTC. It codes for CASSPDPGNYGYTF. The chain joins TRBV18 to TRBJ1-2; D remains ambiguous. CDR1 is KGHSH and CDR2 is LQKENI in the germline V gene. The CDR3 has 14 residues. V lost 2 bases, J lost 2 bases, and 9 bases lay in between.

The chain combines TRBV7-3 with TRBJ2-7; a possible D gene is TRBD2 (6 bases). The germline gives CDR1 SGHTA, CDR2 FQGTGA. The V end was cut by 3 bases, the J end by 0 bases, with 12 bases between. This CDR3 is 15 amino acids long. CDR3 region: CASSLDGSHSYEQYF. CDR3 coding DNA: TGTGCCAGCAGCTTGGACGGGAGTCACTCCTACGAGCAGTACTTC. Supplemented by reference TRBV7-3 and TRBJ2-7, the full variable domain reads GAGVSQTPSNKVTEKGKYVELRCDPISGHTALYWYRQSLGQGPEFLIYFQGTGAADDSGLPNDRFFAVRPEGSVSTLKIQRTERGDSAVYLCASSLDGSHSYEQYFGPGTRLTVT.

The rearrangement links TRBV5-4 to TRBJ2-5; D not certain. V gave up 4 bases and J gave up 2 bases, with 6 bases separating them. Germline CDR1 reads SGHNT; CDR2 reads YYREEE (reference sequence). This CDR3 has 12 residues. CDR3 residues: CASSPGQETQYF. In DNA, the CDR3 is TGTGCCAGCAGCCCCGGTCAAGAGACCCAGTACTTC.

This clone has a handful of counts. This rearrangement joins TRBV14 to TRBJ2-7; TRBD1 aligns across 11 bases. J lost 2 bases, V lost 6 bases, and 0 bases had no gene match. CDR3 length: 13 residues. Germline values: CDR1 SGHDN, CDR2 FVKESK. CDR3 protein: CASRGQGAYEQYF. As DNA, the CDR3 is TGTGCCAGCAGGGGACAGGGGGCCTACGAGCAGTACTTC.

This chain joins TRBV9 and TRBJ2-1; 9 bases agree with TRBD1. CDR3 length: 17 amino acids. Germline CDR1 is SGDLS and CDR2 is YYNGEE. J was trimmed by 5 bases and V by 3 bases; bases with no gene match: 12. The CDR3 sequence: CASSGVGGTGSHNEQFF. The CDR3, as DNA: TGTGCCAGCAGCGGAGTCGGCGGGACAGGGTCCCACAATGAGCAGTTCTTC.

The V and J genes are TRBV15 and TRBJ2-4; D remains ambiguous. This CDR3 has 16 residues. From germline, CDR1 is LNHNV and CDR2 YYDKDF (reference sequence). The V and J ends lost 0 bases and 2 bases respectively, with 11 bases between them. CDR3 bases: TGTGCCACCAGCAGAGATCCCGGATTTTCCAAAAACATTCAGTACTTC. It specifies CATSRDPGFSKNIQYF.

V usage is TRBV6-5 and J usage is TRBJ2-7, with D hard to call. CDR1 and CDR2 (germline): MNHEY, SVGAGI. The CDR3 is 12 amino acids. V was cut by 6 bases and J by 2 bases, with 8 bases left in between. The CDR3 loop is CASSDSAYEQYF. As DNA, the CDR3 is TGTGCCAGCAGCGACTCAGCCTACGAGCAGTACTTC.

This clone was observed a few times. Compared with germline, one end of the junction differs, possibly owing to a read error. The V gene is TRBV30, the J gene TRBJ1-1; D might be TRBD1 (6 bases). The germline gives CDR1 GTSNPN, CDR2 SVGIG (reference sequence). The CDR3 has 12 residues. The CDR3 loop reads CAWRGTRQKWGF. As DNA, the CDR3 is TGTGCCTGGAGGGGGACACGACAGAAGTGGGGCTTT. The full variable domain, with the rest looked up from reference TRBV30 and TRBJ1-1, is SQTIHQWPATLVQPVGSPLSLECTVEGTSNPNLYWYRQAAGRGLQLLFYSVGIGQISSEVPQNLSASRPQDRQFILSSKKLLLSDSGFYLCAWRGTRQKWGFGQGTRLTVV.

This sequence joins TRBV5-1 and TRBJ2-1; maybe TRBD1 (5 bases). The V and J ends lost 4 bases and 7 bases respectively, with 15 bases between them. Germline V lookup: CDR1 SGHRS, CDR2 YFSETQ. The length of the CDR3 is 14 residues. CDR3 in amino acids: CASSPLTDRNEQFF. Written as DNA, the CDR3 is TGCGCCAGCAGCCCTCTGACAGATCGTAATGAGCAGTTCTTC.

This clone was observed a handful of times. The J gene is TRBJ2-7, the V gene TRBV11-2; TRBD2 matches at 7 bases. CDR1 is SGHAT and CDR2 is FQNNGV in the germline V gene. Trimming cost V 0 bases and J 4 bases; bases outside gene matches: 3. The CDR3 contains 14 residues. The CDR3 region is CASSLEGGRYEQYF. The DNA for the CDR3 is TGTGCCAGCAGCTTAGAAGGCGGGAGATACGAGCAGTACTTC.

The chain carries TRBV7-6 and TRBJ2-3; D is ambiguous. The germline V and J ends were trimmed by 4 bases and 6 bases, with 11 bases remaining between them. The CDR3 is 13 residues long. Germline CDR1 reads SGHVS; CDR2 reads FNYEAQ. CDR3 bases: TGTGCCAGCAGCTCTAACCACCTGGATACGCAGTATTTT. It codes for CASSSNHLDTQYF.

This clone was observed a handful of times. This chain joins TRBV5-1 and TRBJ2-1, with 12 bases lining up with TRBD2. This CDR3 contains 15 residues. In germline, CDR1 is SGHRS, CDR2 YFSETQ. J lost 5 bases, V lost 3 bases, and 3 bases had no gene match. The CDR3: CASSSSGRGNNEQFF. The CDR3 DNA sequence: TGCGCCAGCAGCTCTAGCGGGAGGGGCAACAATGAGCAGTTCTTC.

This rearrangement joins TRBV29-1 to TRBJ2-6; D unclear. Germline values: CDR1 SQVTM, CDR2 ANQGSEA. CDR3 length equals 13 residues. Trimming shortened V by 6 bases and J by 0 bases, and 6 bases separated the two germline ends. The CDR3 DNA sequence: TGCAGCGTGACCCTCTCTGGGGCCAACGTCCTGACTTTC. Protein product: CSVTLSGANVLTF.

This clone was counted between two and nine times. The rearrangement uses TRBV5-1 and TRBJ2-7; 15 bases are shared with TRBD2. V shed 0 bases and J 0 bases; nucleotides not matched to a gene: 10. The CDR3 loop spans 20 amino acids. Germline V gives CDR1 SGHRS, CDR2 YFSETQ. CDR3 amino acids: CASSLESGLAGGIASYEQYF. The CDR3 nucleotides are TGCGCCAGCAGCTTGGAGTCCGGACTAGCGGGAGGGATAGCCTCCTACGAGCAGTACTTC.

The rearrangement links TRBV4-3 to TRBJ2-1; TRBD2 matches 7 bases. The CDR3 has 17 residues. J was trimmed by 2 bases and V by 1 base; bases with no gene match: 8. CDR1 LGHNA and CDR2 YSLEER come from the germline V gene. The CDR3 protein is CASSQAAAGVPYNEQFF. In nucleotides, the CDR3 is TGCGCCAGCAGCCAAGCTGCGGCGGGAGTGCCCTACAATGAGCAGTTCTTC.